The entry that follows covers one TCR beta chain sequence. Its antigen is not identified. Germline-derived CDR1 and CDR2 are MRHNA and SNTAGT. V lost 5 bases and J lost 2; bases outside the gene matches: 9. The CDR3 loop spans 15 amino acids. The data stem from a study of graft-versus-host responses after intestinal transplantation. Study details: Isolated intestinal, liver-intestinal, or multivisceral transplants were what recipients had. Anti-thymocyte globulin induction was given to all recipients, followed by tacrolimus and steroids for 2 to 3 years. General observations from the study: GvH clones surfaced in recipient marrow, some emerging earlier in ileum or blood. Early declines in HvG clones that occurred post-transplant were associated with peak circulating GvH clone levels.

The method was immunoSEQ multiplex PCR; TCRdb's version includes in-frame clones alone and lacks a portion of them. The data hold about 97,000 clones, with 80% to 95% observed a single time. This chain joins TRBV6-4 and TRBJ2-7; 7 nucleotides agree with TRBD2. This TCR came from a human patient who received an intestinal transplant, so some T cells may come from the graft donor. The sequences come from PBMCs, collected approximately 420 days after intestinal transplant. The DNA for the CDR3 is TGTGCCAGCAGTCCAATAGCGGGTCCGACCTACGAGCAGTACTTC. It is translated as CASSPIAGPTYEQYF.